Below are 18 T cell receptor beta chains sequenced from a single sample in a study of T-cell memory formation after mild COVID-19. TCRdb passed the 5' RACE reads through MiXCR, listing each CDR3 protein once. Here the sample spans some 210,000 distinct CDR3 sequences, about a sixth being singletons. Sample: PBMCs or a T cell subset sorted from them (not recorded which). The receptors were gathered from an adult woman who had mild COVID-19 (a few samples of this study predate the infection). Cell type and time point are not known.

The chain carries TRBV18 and TRBJ2-7; the D gene is possibly TRBD2 (6 bases). Trimming cost V 3 bases and J 2 bases, with 17 bases left between them. The germline gives CDR1 KGHSH, CDR2 LQKENI. This CDR3 is 16 amino acids long. CDR3 nucleotides: TGTGCCAGCTCACCCATCCCCGGGAGAGGCACCTACGAGCAGTACTTC. This sequence encodes CASSPIPGRGTYEQYF. The full variable domain, in which reference TRBV18 and TRBJ2-7 provide the parts outside the CDR3, is NAGVMQNPRHLVRRRGQEARLRCSPMKGHSHVYWYRQLPEEGLKFMVYLQKENIIDESGMPKERFSAEFPKEGPSILRIQQVVRGDSAAYFCASSPIPGRGTYEQYFGPGTRLTVT.

In its sample, this clonotype was seen a few times. In DNA form, the CDR3 reads TGTGCCAGCAGCTTGAGGGGTTCCGGAGAGACCCAGTACTTC. Protein product: CASSLRGSGETQYF. This chain uses TRBV5-5 with TRBJ2-5; a weak D match, TRBD1 (5 bases). Per germline, CDR1 SGHKS and CDR2 YYEKEE (reference sequence). Trimming shortened V by 1 base and J by 4 bases, and 11 bases separated the two germline ends. The CDR3 runs to 14 residues.

The table lists this clonotype with a few counts. The V and J genes are TRBV23-1 and TRBJ1-5, with TRBD1 matching 10 bases. TRBV23-1 is placed among ORFs of uncertain function. This CDR3 has 19 residues. The ends lost 4 bases at V and 3 bases at J; junction bases unmatched: 15. The CDR3 region has the DNA TGCGCCAGCAGTCCTTCAAGGACAGGGGGATATAGAAACAATCAGCCCCAGCATTTT. Its protein is CASSPSRTGGYRNNQPQHF.

This clonotype was detected many times. The chain is built from TRBV6-5 and TRBJ1-1; no clear D gene. The CDR3 extends over 12 amino acids. V was trimmed by 4 bases and J by 2 bases, leaving 5 bases between them. Germline values: CDR1 MNHEY, CDR2 SVGAGI. The CDR3 region is CASSSRNTEAFF. CDR3 bases: TGTGCCAGCAGTTCCAGAAACACTGAAGCTTTCTTT.

The chain links TRBV5-1 to TRBJ2-3; a weak D match, TRBD1 (6 bases). This CDR3 contains 15 residues. Germline assignment: CDR1 SGHRS and CDR2 YFSETQ. Trimming removed 1 base at V and 4 bases at J, with 13 bases between. DNA of the CDR3: TGCGCCAGCAGCTTGTCTGGGGGCAAGTCAGATACGCAGTATTTT. It specifies CASSLSGGKSDTQYF.

This chain connects TRBV12-3 or TRBV12-4 to TRBJ2-1; D is tentatively TRBD1 or TRBD2 (5 bases each). V shed 6 bases and J shed 9 bases, with 12 bases lying between them. The CDR3 consists of 12 residues. The CDR3 bases are TGTGCCAGCAGCCCCGGGGCCGCTGAGCAGTTCTTC. Residues: CASSPGAAEQFF.

Here the CDR3 DNA reads TGTGCCGCCCAGGGGGCGCGGGACACTGAAGCTTTCTTT. Translating gives CAAQGARDTEAFF. This chain uses TRBV10-3 with TRBJ1-1, with 8 positions matching TRBD1. The V gene end was trimmed by 11 bases and the J gene end by 3 bases; junction bases not matched to a gene: 8. The CDR3 covers 13 residues. Germline V gene sequence: CDR1 ENHRY, CDR2 SYGVKD.

This clonotype came up a few times. The chain has TRBV20-1 and TRBJ2-3; tentatively, D is TRBD1 (6 bases). This CDR3 comprises 14 residues. Trimming stripped 4 bases from V and 4 bases from J, with 15 bases between. The germline gives CDR1 DFQATT, CDR2 SNEGSKA (reference sequence). CDR3 sequence: CSATWGRNPDTQYF. CDR3 DNA sequence: TGCAGTGCTACGTGGGGGCGCAATCCAGATACGCAGTATTTT.

This clonotype has more than one count but fewer than ten. The chain has TRBV5-1 and TRBJ2-7, with a weak D call TRBD1 (5 bases). The germline gives CDR1 SGHRS, CDR2 YFSETQ. V gave up 5 bases and J gave up 2 bases, with 17 bases separating them. The CDR3 extends over 15 amino acids. The CDR3 reads CASRGFGRAPYEQYF. The CDR3 DNA reads TGCGCCAGCAGGGGCTTTGGCAGGGCCCCCTACGAGCAGTACTTC.

There are many counts of this clonotype. This chain joins TRBV5-1 and TRBJ2-3; 10 bases fit TRBD2. J was trimmed by 6 bases and V by 0 bases; bases with no gene match: 7. Germline V gene sequence: CDR1 SGHRS, CDR2 YFSETQ. This CDR3 is built from 16 residues. The CDR3: CASSLAASGSGDTQYF. CDR3 coding DNA: TGCGCCAGCAGCTTGGCCGCTAGCGGGAGCGGGGATACGCAGTATTTT.

The gene calls are TRBV29-1 and TRBJ1-6; 7 positions match TRBD1. Germline V gives CDR1 SQVTM, CDR2 ANQGSEA. This CDR3 spans 13 amino acids. With V trimmed by 6 bases and J by 5 bases, 4 bases remained unmatched. The chain's CDR3 is CSVDQGDNSPLHF. The CDR3 DNA follows: TGCAGCGTGGACCAGGGGGATAATTCACCCCTCCACTTT.

A word on this clonotype: One end of the junction fails to match germline, which may point to a read error. The chain carries TRBV10-3 and TRBJ2-7; 7 nucleotides line up with TRBD1. The CDR3 runs 16 residues. Germline V gene sequence: CDR1 ENHRY, CDR2 SYGVKD. CDR3: CATSGTGEKNSYEQYF. DNA of the CDR3: TGTGCCACCAGTGGAACAGGGGAGAAAAACTCCTACGAGCAGTACTTC.

This clonotype has only a few counts. The chain carries TRBV7-2 and TRBJ1-2; tentative D call: TRBD1 (5 bases). The CDR3 consists of 14 residues. CDR1 is SGHTA, CDR2 FQGNSA, per germline. Trimming removed 1 base at V and 4 bases at J, with 10 bases between. In nucleotides, the CDR3 is TGTGCCAGCAGCTTAGATCCAGGGCTCTATGGCTACACCTTC. It specifies CASSLDPGLYGYTF.

This clonotype was picked up a small number of times. This chain joins TRBV7-3 and TRBJ2-2; 11 bases are a match to TRBD1. V lost 5 bases and J lost 6; bases outside the gene matches: 14. Germline-derived CDR1 and CDR2 are SGHTA and FQGTGA. The CDR3 extends over 18 amino acids. CDR3 loop: CASSPNGPGQGGSGELFF. In nucleotides, the CDR3 is TGTGCCAGCAGCCCAAACGGGCCGGGACAGGGGGGTTCCGGGGAGCTGTTTTTT.

This clonotype showed up just a few times. V gene TRBV20-1 combines with J gene TRBJ2-1; a weak D match, TRBD2 (6 bases). The V end lost 0 bases, the J end lost 3 bases, and 9 bases lay between the germline ends. Looked up from germline, CDR1 is DFQATT and CDR2 is SNEGSKA (reference sequence). This CDR3 is 14 amino acids long. Here the CDR3 reads CSAREGGNYNEQFF. In nucleotides, the CDR3 is TGCAGTGCTAGAGAGGGGGGAAACTACAATGAGCAGTTCTTC.

The gene calls are TRBV19 and TRBJ1-1; 8 nucleotides agree with TRBD1. The CDR3 is 14 amino acids. The V segment lost 2 bases and the J segment 3 bases; nucleotides outside the gene matches: 2. The germline CDR1 and CDR2 sequences are LNHDA and SQIVND (reference sequence). CDR3 nucleotides: TGTGCCAGTAGTATAACAGGGGGACACACTGAAGCTTTCTTT. Protein sequence: CASSITGGHTEAFF.

The table lists this clonotype with many counts. V usage is TRBV5-1 and J usage is TRBJ1-1, with D possibly matching TRBD1 (5 bases). Germline CDR1 is SGHRS and CDR2 is YFSETQ. Trimming took off 4 bases at V and 1 base at J, with 14 bases between the two ends. This CDR3 region has 15 residues. The CDR3: CASSPMVRENTEAFF. Written as DNA, the CDR3 is TGCGCCAGCAGCCCTATGGTCAGGGAGAACACTGAAGCTTTCTTT.

The DNA of the CDR3 is TGTGCCAGCAGCCCAGAGCTTCCCCCGTACGAGCAGTACTTC. It is translated as CASSPELPPYEQYF. The chain combines TRBV7-9 with TRBJ2-7; no definite D call. V was cut by 5 bases and J by 4 bases, with 15 bases left in between. The CDR3 is 14 residues long. Germline loops: CDR1 SEHNR, CDR2 FQNEAQ (reference sequence).